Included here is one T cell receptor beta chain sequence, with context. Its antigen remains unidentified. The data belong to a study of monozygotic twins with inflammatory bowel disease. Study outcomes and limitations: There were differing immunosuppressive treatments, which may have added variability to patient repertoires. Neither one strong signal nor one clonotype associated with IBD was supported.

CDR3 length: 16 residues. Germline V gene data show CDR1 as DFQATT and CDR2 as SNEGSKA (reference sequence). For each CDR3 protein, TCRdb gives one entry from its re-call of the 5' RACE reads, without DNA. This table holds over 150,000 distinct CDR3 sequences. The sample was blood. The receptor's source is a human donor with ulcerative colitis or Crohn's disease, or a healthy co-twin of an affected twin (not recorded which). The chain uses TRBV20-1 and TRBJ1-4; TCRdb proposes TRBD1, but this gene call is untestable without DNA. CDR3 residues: CSARDLGDRLNEKLFF.